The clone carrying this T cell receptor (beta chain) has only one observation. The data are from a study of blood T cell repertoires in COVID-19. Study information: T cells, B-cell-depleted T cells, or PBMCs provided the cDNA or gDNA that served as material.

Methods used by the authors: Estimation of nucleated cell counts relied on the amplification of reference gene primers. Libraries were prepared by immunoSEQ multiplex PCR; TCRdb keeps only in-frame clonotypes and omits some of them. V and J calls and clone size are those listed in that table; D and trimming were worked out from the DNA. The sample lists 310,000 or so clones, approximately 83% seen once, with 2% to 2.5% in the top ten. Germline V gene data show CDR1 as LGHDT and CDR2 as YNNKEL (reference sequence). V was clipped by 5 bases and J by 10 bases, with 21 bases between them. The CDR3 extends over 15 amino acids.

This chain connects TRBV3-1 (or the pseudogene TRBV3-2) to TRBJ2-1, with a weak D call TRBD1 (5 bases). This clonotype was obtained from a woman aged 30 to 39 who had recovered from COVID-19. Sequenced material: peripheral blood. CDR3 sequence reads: CASSDSLVNGLEQFF. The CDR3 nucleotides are TGTGCCAGCAGCGACAGTTTGGTTAACGGCTTGGAGCAGTTCTTC.